What follows is one T cell receptor (beta chain) and its context. The data derive from a study of T cell responses to AZD1222 COVID-19 vaccine. The repertoire was sequenced with immunoSEQ multiplex PCR; TCRdb's copy has only in-frame clones and lacks some. The data show 120,000 or so clones, around 82% seen once. The clonotype comes from an adult in good health. This specimen consisted of peripheral blood, obtained on day 0 of AZD1222 vaccination.

CDR3 sequence reads: CASSLSGRAIGAFF. The CDR3 DNA reads TGTGCCAGCAGTTTATCTGGCAGGGCAATAGGGGCTTTCTTT. The gene calls are TRBV27 and TRBJ1-1, with D possibly being TRBD1 (5 bases). CDR1 is MNHEY, CDR2 SMNVEV, per germline (reference sequence). V gave up 0 bases and J gave up 11 bases, with 16 bases separating them. The CDR3 has 14 residues.